The present entry profiles one TCR beta chain with its context. With 1 base clipped from V and 5 bases from J, the junction kept 7 bases outside the gene matches. The germline gives CDR1 SEHNR, CDR2 FQNEAQ (reference sequence). This CDR3 contains 16 residues. These data belong to a study of T-cell memory formation after mild COVID-19. Study context: TCR clustering was largely donor specific.

TCRdb recomputed calls from the 5' RACE reads with MiXCR, one row per CDR3 protein. The repertoire holds about 560,000 distinct CDR3 sequences, 20% to 25% seen once, with roughly 8.3% in the top ten. The chain joins TRBV7-9 to TRBJ2-1; 8 nucleotides agree with TRBD2. This clonotype originated in an adult woman who had mild COVID-19 (a few samples of this study predate the infection). Cell type and time point are not known. The sequenced sample consisted of PBMCs or a T cell subset sorted from them (not recorded which). CDR3 in DNA: TGTGCCAGCAGCTTAGTCTTCAGCGGGGGAGACAATGAGCAGTTCTTC. This codes for CASSLVFSGGDNEQFF.